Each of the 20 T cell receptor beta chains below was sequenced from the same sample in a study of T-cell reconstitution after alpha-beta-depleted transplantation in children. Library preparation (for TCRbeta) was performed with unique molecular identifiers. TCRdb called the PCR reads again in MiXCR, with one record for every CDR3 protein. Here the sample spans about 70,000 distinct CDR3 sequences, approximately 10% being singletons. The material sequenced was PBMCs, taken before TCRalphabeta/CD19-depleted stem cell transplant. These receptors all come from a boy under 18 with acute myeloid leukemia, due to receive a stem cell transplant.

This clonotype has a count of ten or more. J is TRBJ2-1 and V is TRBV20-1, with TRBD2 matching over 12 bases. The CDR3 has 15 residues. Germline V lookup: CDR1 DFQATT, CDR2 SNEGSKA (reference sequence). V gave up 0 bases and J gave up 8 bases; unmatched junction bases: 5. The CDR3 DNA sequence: TGCAGTGCTAGAGATCCACTAGCGGGGGGCCATGAGCAGTTCTTC. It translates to CSARDPLAGGHEQFF.

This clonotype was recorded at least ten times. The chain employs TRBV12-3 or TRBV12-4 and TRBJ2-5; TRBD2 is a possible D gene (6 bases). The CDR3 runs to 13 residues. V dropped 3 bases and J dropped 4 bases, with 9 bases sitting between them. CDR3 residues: CASSLEGLETQYF. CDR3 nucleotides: TGTGCCAGCAGTTTGGAGGGTCTAGAGACCCAGTACTTC.

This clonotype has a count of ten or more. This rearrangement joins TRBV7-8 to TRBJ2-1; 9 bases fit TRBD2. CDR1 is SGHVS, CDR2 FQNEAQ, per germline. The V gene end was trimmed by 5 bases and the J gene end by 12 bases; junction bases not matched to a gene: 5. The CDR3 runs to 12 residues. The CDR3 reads CASSATSGPQFF. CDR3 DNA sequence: TGTGCCAGCAGCGCGACTAGCGGACCGCAGTTCTTC.

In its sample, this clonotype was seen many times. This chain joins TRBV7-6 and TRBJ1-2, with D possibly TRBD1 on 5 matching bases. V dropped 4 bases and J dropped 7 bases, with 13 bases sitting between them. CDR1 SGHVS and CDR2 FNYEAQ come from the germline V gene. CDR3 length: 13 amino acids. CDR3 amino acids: CASSSLDSSGYTF. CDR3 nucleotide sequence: TGTGCCAGCAGCTCCCTCGACAGTAGTGGCTACACCTTC.

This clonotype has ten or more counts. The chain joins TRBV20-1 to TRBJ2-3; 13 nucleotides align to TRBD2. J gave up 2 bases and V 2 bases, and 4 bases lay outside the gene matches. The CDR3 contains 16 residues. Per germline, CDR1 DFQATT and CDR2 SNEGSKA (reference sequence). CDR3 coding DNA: TGCAGTGCTAGAAAGGGACTAGCGGGGATCACAGATACGCAGTATTTT. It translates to CSARKGLAGITDTQYF.

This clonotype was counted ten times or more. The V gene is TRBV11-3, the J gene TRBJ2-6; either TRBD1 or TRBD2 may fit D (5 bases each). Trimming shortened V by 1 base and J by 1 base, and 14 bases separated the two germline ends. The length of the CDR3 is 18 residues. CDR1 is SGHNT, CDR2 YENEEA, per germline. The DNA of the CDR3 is TGTGCCAGCAGCTTAGTTGGGACGGCCCAATCTGGGGCCAACGTCCTGACTTTC. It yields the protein CASSLVGTAQSGANVLTF.

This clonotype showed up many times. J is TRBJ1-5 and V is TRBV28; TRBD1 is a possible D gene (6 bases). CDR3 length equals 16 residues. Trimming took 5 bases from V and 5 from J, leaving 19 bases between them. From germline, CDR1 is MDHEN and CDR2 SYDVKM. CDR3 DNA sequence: TGTGCCAGCAGTGACCCCCGGGGGGCGAGGGATCAGCCCCAGCATTTT. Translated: CASSDPRGARDQPQHF.

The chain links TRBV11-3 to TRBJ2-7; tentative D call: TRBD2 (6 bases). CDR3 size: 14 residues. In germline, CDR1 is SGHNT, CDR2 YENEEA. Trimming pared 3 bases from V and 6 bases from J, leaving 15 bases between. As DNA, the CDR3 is TGTGCCAGCAGCTTGGGTAGCGGCAAAGGCGAGCAGTACTTC. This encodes CASSLGSGKGEQYF. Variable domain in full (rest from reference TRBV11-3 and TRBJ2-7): EAGVVQSPRYKIIEKKQPVAFWCNPISGHNTLYWYLQNLGQGPELLIRYENEEAVDDSQLPKDRFSAERLKGVDSTLKIQPAELGDSAVYLCASSLGSGKGEQYFGPGTRLTVT.

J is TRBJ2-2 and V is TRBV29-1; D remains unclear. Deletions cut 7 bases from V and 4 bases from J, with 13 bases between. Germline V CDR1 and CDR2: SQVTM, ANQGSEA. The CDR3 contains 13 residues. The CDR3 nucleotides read TGCAGCGCCCGATACTCTCGCACCGGGGAGCTGTTTTTT. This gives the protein CSARYSRTGELFF.

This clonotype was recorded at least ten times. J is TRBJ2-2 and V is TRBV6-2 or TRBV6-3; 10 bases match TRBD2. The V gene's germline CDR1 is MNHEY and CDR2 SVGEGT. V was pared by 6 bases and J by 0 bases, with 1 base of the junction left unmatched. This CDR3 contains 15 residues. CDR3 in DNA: TGTGCCAGCAGACTAGCGGGGCCGAACACCGGGGAGCTGTTTTTT. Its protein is CASRLAGPNTGELFF.

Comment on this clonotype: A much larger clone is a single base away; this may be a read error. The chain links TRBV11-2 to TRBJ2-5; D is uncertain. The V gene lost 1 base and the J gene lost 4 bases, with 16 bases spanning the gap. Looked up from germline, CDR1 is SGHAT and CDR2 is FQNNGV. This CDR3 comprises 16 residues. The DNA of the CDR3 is TGTGCCAGCAGCTTAGCCAACCCAGCAGCCAGAGAGACCCAGTACTTC. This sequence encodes CASSLANPAARETQYF.

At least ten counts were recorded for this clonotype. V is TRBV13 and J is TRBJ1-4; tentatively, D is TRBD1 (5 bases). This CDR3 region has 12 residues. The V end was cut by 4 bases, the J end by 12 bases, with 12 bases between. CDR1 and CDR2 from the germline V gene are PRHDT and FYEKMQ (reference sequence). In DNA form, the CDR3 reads TGTGCCAGCAGCTACAGAACGGGGGAACTGTTTTTT. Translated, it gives CASSYRTGELFF. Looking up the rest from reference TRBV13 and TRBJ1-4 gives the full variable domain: AAGVIQSPRHLIKEKRETATLKCYPIPRHDTVYWYQQGPGQDPQFLISFYEKMQSDKGSIPDRFSAQQFSDYHSELNMSSLELGDSALYFCASSYRTGELFFGSGTQLSVL.

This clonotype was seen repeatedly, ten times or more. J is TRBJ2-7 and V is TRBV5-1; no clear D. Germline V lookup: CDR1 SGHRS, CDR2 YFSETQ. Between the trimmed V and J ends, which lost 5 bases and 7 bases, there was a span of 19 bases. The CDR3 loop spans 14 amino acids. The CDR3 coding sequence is TGCGCCAGCAGTATGGGCGGCCGATCGGAGGAGCAGTACGTC. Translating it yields CASSMGGRSEEQYV.

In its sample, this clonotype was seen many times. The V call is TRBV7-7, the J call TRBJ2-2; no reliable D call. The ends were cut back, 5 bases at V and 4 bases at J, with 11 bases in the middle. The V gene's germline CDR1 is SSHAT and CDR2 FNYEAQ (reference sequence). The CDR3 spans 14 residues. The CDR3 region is CASSGLPVTGELFF. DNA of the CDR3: TGTGCCAGCAGCGGCCTCCCCGTCACCGGGGAGCTGTTTTTT.

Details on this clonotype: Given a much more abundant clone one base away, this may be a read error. The CDR3 region is CSALGGYTIYF. The CDR3 nucleotides are TGCAGCGCTCTCGGGGGATACACCATATATTTT. The V call is TRBV29-1, the J call TRBJ1-3; tentatively, D is TRBD1 (5 bases). The V gene's germline CDR1 is SQVTM and CDR2 ANQGSEA. V lost 7 bases, J lost 8 bases, and 12 bases lay in between. The CDR3 is 11 residues long.

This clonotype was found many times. For the CDR3, the DNA is TGCAGCGTTGAGACGGGGGACAGGGGACCCACTGAAGCTTTCTTT. Translated, it gives CSVETGDRGPTEAFF. The chain carries TRBV29-1 and TRBJ1-1; 10 nucleotides line up with TRBD1. CDR3 length: 15 amino acids. Trimming removed 3 bases from V and 4 bases from J; junction bases left unmatched: 8. Germline lookup yields CDR1 SQVTM and CDR2 ANQGSEA.

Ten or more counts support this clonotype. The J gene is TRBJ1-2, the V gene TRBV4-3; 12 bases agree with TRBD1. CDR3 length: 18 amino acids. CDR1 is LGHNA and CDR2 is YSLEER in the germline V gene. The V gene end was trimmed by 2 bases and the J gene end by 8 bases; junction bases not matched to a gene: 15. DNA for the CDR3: TGCGCCAGCAGCCAAAATACCGGGACAGGGGGCATCCTTGGGGGCTACACCTTC. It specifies CASSQNTGTGGILGGYTF.

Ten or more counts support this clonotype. The CDR3 is CASSYSSPTEAFF. CDR3 coding DNA: TGTGCCAGCAGTTACTCGAGTCCCACTGAAGCTTTCTTT. This rearrangement joins TRBV6-2 or TRBV6-3 to TRBJ1-1; D gene uncertain. Between the trimmed V and J ends, which lost 0 bases and 4 bases, there was a span of 6 bases. Germline V gives CDR1 MNHEY, CDR2 SVGEGT. The CDR3 runs 13 residues.

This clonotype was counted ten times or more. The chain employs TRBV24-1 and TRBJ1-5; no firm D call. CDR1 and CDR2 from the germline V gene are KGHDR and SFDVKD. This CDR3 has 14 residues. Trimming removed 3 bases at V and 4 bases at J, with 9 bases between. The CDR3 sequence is CATSDPDGNQPQHF. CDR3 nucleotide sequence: TGTGCCACCAGTGATCCGGACGGAAATCAGCCCCAGCATTTT.

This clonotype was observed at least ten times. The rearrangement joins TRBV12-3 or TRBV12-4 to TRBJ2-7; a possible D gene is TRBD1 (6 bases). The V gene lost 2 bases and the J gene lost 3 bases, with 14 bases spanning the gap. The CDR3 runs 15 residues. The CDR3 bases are TGTGCCAGCAGTTTAAATGGAAGGGGACACTACGAGCAGTACTTC. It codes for CASSLNGRGHYEQYF.